These 23 T cell receptor beta chains were sequenced from one sample in a study of regulatory T cells in long-lasting Graves disease. Arm-PCR of CDR3 regions and iRepertoire HTBI primers were the basis on which TCR beta libraries were built. TCRdb fed the multiplex PCR reads into MiXCR, producing one record per CDR3 protein. This table has about 460,000 distinct CDR3 sequences, about 14% appearing once. Time point noted: newly diagnosed GD, antithyroid drugs for less than 3 months. From RNA extracted from PBMCs, the TCR library was made. This sample was also put to use in a study of T cells in Graves' hyperthyroidism and ophthalmopathy.

The source material was peripheral blood mononuclear cells (PBMCs), sampled at new diagnosis, from a patient treated with antithyroid drugs. The receptors derive from a woman aged 50 to 65 with Graves disease.

In this sample, this clonotype turned up a few times. The V gene is TRBV5-8, the J gene TRBJ2-1, with D possibly TRBD1 on 6 matching bases. CDR1 is SGHTS, CDR2 YDEGEE, per germline. The CDR3 contains 15 residues. The V and J ends lost 2 bases and 1 base respectively, with 10 bases between them. CDR3 region: CASSLQGWSYNEQFF. CDR3 coding DNA: TGTGCCAGCAGCTTACAGGGATGGTCCTACAATGAGCAGTTCTTC.

This clonotype was detected many times. CDR3 DNA sequence: TGTGCCAGCACCTCGCGCAGGGGTAACACTGAAGCTTTCTTT. Translated: CASTSRRGNTEAFF. This chain links TRBV3-1 with TRBJ1-1; tentative D call: TRBD1 (6 bases). Trimming removed 7 bases at V and 2 bases at J, with 14 bases between. CDR3 length: 14 amino acids. From germline, CDR1 is LGHDT and CDR2 YNNKEL (reference sequence). Based on the CDR3 plus reference TRBV3-1 and TRBJ1-1, the full variable domain is DTAVSQTPKYLVTQMGNDKSIKCEQNLGHDTMYWYKQDSKKFLKIMFSYNNKELIINETVPNRFSPKSPDKAHLNLHINSLELGDSAVYFCASTSRRGNTEAFFGQGTRLTVV.

As for this clonotype: This may come from a read error, since a much larger clone is one base off. This is likely a read error, given that the CDR3 carries no conserved phenylalanine or tryptophan at its end. The DNA is omitted, as the CDR3 cannot be located on it reliably, and the CDR3 follows TCRdb's listing. The V call is TRBV20-1, the J call TRBJ2-1; the table gives TRBD2 as D, unverified against the DNA. CDR1 is DFQATT and CDR2 is SNEGSKA in the germline V gene (reference sequence). From its first to its last residue, the CDR3 has 14 amino acids. The CDR3 reads CSARAQREGLVVFL.

The chain couples TRBV19 to TRBJ2-2; D is ambiguous. The CDR3 length is 18 residues. V was cut by 7 bases and J by 6 bases, with 27 bases left in between. Germline V gene lookup returns CDR1 LNHDA and CDR2 SQIVND (reference sequence). The CDR3 sequence: CASTKPESIGSFAGELFF. The CDR3 coding sequence is TGTGCCAGTACTAAACCGGAGAGTATAGGGTCTTTCGCCGGGGAGCTGTTTTTT.

This clonotype has just a few counts. The rearrangement links TRBV9 to TRBJ2-7; the match to TRBD2 covers 7 bases. CDR1 and CDR2 (germline): SGDLS, YYNGEE. V lost 0 bases to trimming and J lost 2 bases; unmatched junction nucleotides: 5. CDR3 length equals 15 residues. The CDR3 DNA is TGTGCCAGCAGCGTAGTTCCGGGAGGCGCCTACGAGCAGTACTTC. Amino acids: CASSVVPGGAYEQYF.

This clonotype came up many times. V usage is TRBV12-3 or TRBV12-4 and J usage is TRBJ1-2, with D perhaps matching TRBD1 (5 bases). CDR3 length: 13 residues. V lost 6 bases and J 5 bases, leaving 13 bases between the germline ends. This CDR3 reads CASRPGRVYGYTF. The CDR3 coding sequence is TGTGCCAGCAGACCGGGACGAGTTTATGGCTACACCTTC.

This clonotype appeared many times. The chain is built from TRBV10-3 and TRBJ2-6, with 8 bases identical to TRBD1. The V gene's germline CDR1 is ENHRY and CDR2 SYGVKD. Trimming cost V 10 bases and J 1 base; bases outside gene matches: 6. There are 15 residues in the CDR3. DNA of the CDR3: TGTGCCACCGAAAGGACAGGGTCTGGGGCCAACGTCCTGACTTTC. Translated: CATERTGSGANVLTF.

This clonotype was seen repeatedly, ten times or more. This rearrangement joins TRBV7-9 to TRBJ2-1, with D perhaps being TRBD1 or TRBD2 (5 bases each). CDR1 and CDR2 (germline): SEHNR, FQNEAQ (reference sequence). This CDR3 comprises 14 residues. V lost 5 bases and J 5 bases, leaving 13 bases between the germline ends. The chain's CDR3 is CASSRDGGDNEQFF. The CDR3 nucleotides read TGTGCCAGCAGCCGGGACGGTGGGGACAATGAGCAGTTCTTC. Looking up the rest from reference TRBV7-9 and TRBJ2-1 gives the full variable domain: DTGVSQNPRHKITKRGQNVTFRCDPISEHNRLYWYRQTLGQGPEFLTYFQNEAQLEKSRLLSDRFSAERPKGSFSTLEIQRTEQGDSAMYLCASSRDGGDNEQFFGPGTRLTVL.

This clonotype was observed at least ten times. The DNA for the CDR3 is TGCGCCAGCACCCTAAGCGGGAGTGTCTACAATGAGCAGTTCTTC. This gives the protein CASTLSGSVYNEQFF. V is TRBV5-1 and J is TRBJ2-1, with 8 bases fitting TRBD2. The CDR3 is made up of 15 amino acids. Germline lookup yields CDR1 SGHRS and CDR2 YFSETQ. The V segment lost 6 bases and the J segment 3 bases; nucleotides outside the gene matches: 8.

The rearrangement uses TRBV14 and TRBJ2-7; no clear D gene. Germline assignment: CDR1 SGHDN and CDR2 FVKESK. Trimming removed 3 bases at V and 3 bases at J, with 3 bases between. CDR3 size: 11 residues. The CDR3 loop is CASSHGYEQYF. The DNA of the CDR3 is TGTGCCAGCAGCCATGGCTACGAGCAGTACTTC. Complete variable domain (other parts from reference TRBV14 and TRBJ2-7): EAGVTQFPSHSVIEKGQTVTLRCDPISGHDNLYWYRRVMGKEIKFLLHFVKESKQDESGMPNNRFLAERTGGTYSTLKVQPAELEDSGVYFCASSHGYEQYFGPGTRLTVT.

This clonotype was picked up many times. The chain is built from TRBV27 and TRBJ2-5, with TRBD1 matching over 7 bases. From germline, CDR1 is MNHEY and CDR2 SMNVEV (reference sequence). Germline trimming cut 2 bases from V and 7 bases from J; bases unmatched to any gene: 13. The CDR3 extends over 16 amino acids. Here the CDR3 reads CASSLKPPDRTGTQYF. The CDR3 nucleotides are TGTGCCAGCAGTTTAAAGCCCCCGGACAGGACAGGGACCCAGTACTTC.

This clonotype was seen a few times. This chain joins TRBV7-2 and TRBJ2-1; 10 bases match TRBD2. The V gene's germline CDR1 is SGHTA and CDR2 FQGNSA. With 6 bases clipped from V and 1 base from J, the junction kept 9 bases outside the gene matches. The CDR3 runs 17 residues. The CDR3 DNA sequence: TGTGCCAGCAGAGGGGTAGCGGGAGGTCTGTCCTACAATGAGCAGTTCTTC. Amino acid sequence: CASRGVAGGLSYNEQFF. Together with reference TRBV7-2 and TRBJ2-1, the CDR3 gives the full variable domain: GAGVSQSPSNKVTEKGKDVELRCDPISGHTALYWYRQSLGQGLEFLIYFQGNSAPDKSGLPSDRFSAERTGGSVSTLTIQRTQQEDSAVYLCASRGVAGGLSYNEQFFGPGTRLTVL.

With respect to this clonotype: A far larger clone differs by one base, so this is likely a read error. The chain has TRBV11-2 and TRBJ2-3; 11 bases map to TRBD2. The J call could be wrong; TRBJ2-1 is a better fit for the DNA end. CDR3 size: 15 residues. Germline V gene sequence: CDR1 SGHAT, CDR2 FQNNGV. The CDR3 DNA is TGTGCCAGCAGCTTCGAACTAGCGGGAGTAAATGGGCAGTTCTTC. Protein product: CASSFELAGVNGQFF.

This chain joins TRBV5-1 and TRBJ2-5; D assignment may be TRBD1 or TRBD2 (6 bases each). V lost 0 bases and J lost 2, with 14 bases in between. The CDR3 has 16 amino acids. Germline V CDR1 and CDR2: SGHRS, YFSETQ. The DNA for the CDR3 is TGCGCCAGCAGCTTGGGGGGGGCAGGAATTCAAGAGACCCAGTACTTC. Residues: CASSLGGAGIQETQYF.

The rearrangement uses TRBV12-3 or TRBV12-4 and TRBJ2-2, with a possible D match to TRBD2 (6 bases). V was shortened by 3 bases and J by 5 bases, with 13 bases between the two germline ends. The length of the CDR3 is 15 residues. The CDR3 coding sequence is TGTGCCAGCAGTTTGGGGGGTAGCAAAACCGGGGAGCTGTTTTTT. It yields the protein CASSLGGSKTGELFF.

In its sample, this clonotype was seen many times. The chain uses TRBV28 and TRBJ1-2; 9 bases are shared with TRBD1. The junction had 9 bases not matched to a gene; V was cut back by 5 bases and J by 5 bases. The CDR3 has 15 amino acids. Germline V lookup: CDR1 MDHEN, CDR2 SYDVKM. CDR3 nucleotide sequence: TGTGCCAGCAGTCAGCGCGGGACAGGGAATTATGGCTACACCTTC. This translates into CASSQRGTGNYGYTF.

At least ten counts were recorded for this clonotype. The gene calls are TRBV12-3 or TRBV12-4 and TRBJ1-5; D gene ambiguous. V was shortened by 2 bases and J by 3 bases, with 8 bases between the two germline ends. This CDR3 has 14 amino acids. CDR3 sequence reads: CASSLRQLNQPQHF. In DNA, the CDR3 is TGTGCCAGCAGTTTAAGGCAGCTCAATCAGCCCCAGCATTTT.

The rearrangement links TRBV4-2 to TRBJ2-1; D assignment may be TRBD1 or TRBD2 (5 bases each). Trimming removed 0 bases from V and 5 bases from J, with 14 bases in between. This CDR3 is built from 16 residues. Germline CDR1 is LGHNA and CDR2 is YNFKEQ. The CDR3, as DNA: TGTGCCAGCAGCCAAGATGTTGAGCAGGGACACAATGAGCAGTTCTTC. Protein: CASSQDVEQGHNEQFF.

About this clonotype: This sequence may be a read error, since a much larger clone differs from it by one base. The rearrangement joins TRBV2 to TRBJ1-1; D not resolved. The germline gives CDR1 SNHLY, CDR2 FYNNEI. Trimming took 7 bases from V and 6 from J, leaving 15 bases between them. The CDR3 runs to 13 residues. CDR3 DNA sequence: TGTGCCAGCAACCGCAACCTAGCCCCTGAAGCTTTCTTT. It is translated as CASNRNLAPEAFF. Supplemented by reference TRBV2 and TRBJ1-1, the full variable domain reads EPEVTQTPSHQVTQMGQEVILRCVPISNHLYFYWYRQILGQKVEFLVSFYNNEISEKSEIFDDQFSVERPDGSNFTLKIRSTKLEDSAMYFCASNRNLAPEAFFGQGTRLTVV.

The rearrangement links TRBV28 to TRBJ2-1, with 7 bases fitting TRBD1. The CDR3 consists of 14 residues. V was pared by 6 bases and J by 6 bases, with 8 bases of the junction left unmatched. CDR1 MDHEN and CDR2 SYDVKM come from the germline V gene. The CDR3 loop reads CASRMTGWGNEQFF. CDR3 nucleotides: TGTGCCAGCAGGATGACAGGGTGGGGCAATGAGCAGTTCTTC.

The V and J genes are TRBV12-5 and TRBJ2-2; 10 nucleotides line up with TRBD2. This CDR3 is built from 18 residues. Germline assignment: CDR1 LGHNT and CDR2 FRNRAP. V shed 2 bases and J 4 bases; nucleotides not matched to a gene: 10. The chain's CDR3 is CASGLSGSGRNGTGELFF. DNA for the CDR3: TGTGCTAGTGGTTTGTCGGGTAGCGGGAGGAATGGCACCGGGGAGCTGTTTTTT.

This clonotype was counted ten times or more. The chain uses TRBV5-1 and TRBJ2-1; 8 nucleotides match TRBD2. Germline CDR1 SGHRS, CDR2 YFSETQ. The CDR3 length is 17 residues. The V and J ends lost 0 bases and 0 bases, in that order; junction bases with no gene match: 5. CDR3 residues: CASSLVLAAYSYNEQFF. The CDR3, as DNA: TGCGCCAGCAGCTTGGTACTAGCGGCGTACTCCTACAATGAGCAGTTCTTC.

As for this clonotype: The junction differs from germline at one of its ends, possibly a read error. The V call is TRBV9, the J call TRBJ2-7; the D is unclear. The CDR3 loop spans 14 amino acids. CDR1 is SGDLS and CDR2 is YYNGEE in the germline V gene. CDR3 nucleotide sequence: TGTGCCAGCAGCGGAGTAACAGCCTCCCACGAGCAGTACTTC. As protein: CASSGVTASHEQYF.